These 21 T cell receptor beta chains share one sample of origin, sequenced in a study of blood T cells in healthy people across ages. A J-beta primer mix and a sample-barcoded 5' primer were used in a second PCR of about 7 to 12 cycles. Via MiXCR, TCRdb re-called the 5' RACE reads, giving one row per CDR3 protein. In the table there are some 1.7 million distinct CDR3 sequences, approximately 28% of which are singletons. The sample was blood. All receptors derive from a woman aged 25 to 39 in good health.

This clonotype was recorded many times. The chain links TRBV7-9 to TRBJ2-7; the D gene could be TRBD1 or TRBD2 (5 bases each). V was trimmed by 5 bases and J by 7 bases, leaving 12 bases between them. Germline CDR1 reads SEHNR; CDR2 reads FQNEAQ (reference sequence). The CDR3 spans 12 residues. CDR3 nucleotides: TGTGCCAGCAGCCCTCACGAGGGGGAGCAGTACTTC. Translation gives CASSPHEGEQYF.

This clonotype was recorded only once. The genes are TRBV9 and TRBJ1-3; D uncertain. The CDR3 consists of 13 residues. CDR1 SGDLS and CDR2 YYNGEE come from the germline V gene. Trimming stripped 1 base from V and 8 bases from J, with 10 bases between. In DNA form, the CDR3 reads TGTGCCAGCAGCGTAATGGATAGGGACACCATATATTTT. Translation: CASSVMDRDTIYF.

This clonotype appeared once. At one end the junction does not follow the germline gene, possibly because of a read error. V is TRBV3-1 and J is TRBJ1-1; D may be TRBD1 (5 bases). Per the germline V gene, CDR1 is LGHDT and CDR2 is YNNKEL (reference sequence). The CDR3 consists of 14 residues. The CDR3 coding sequence is TGTGTCAGCAGCCAAGTAAGGGACAACACTGAAGCTTTCTTT. It codes for CVSSQVRDNTEAFF.

In DNA form, the CDR3 reads TGTGCCAGCAGCTTGGGACTAGCGGAGCACGATGAGCAGTTCTTC. It encodes CASSLGLAEHDEQFF. The V gene is TRBV5-5, the J gene TRBJ2-1; TRBD2 matches 9 bases. CDR1 and CDR2 (germline): SGHKS, YYEKEE (reference sequence). The CDR3 consists of 15 residues. The J segment lost 8 bases and the V segment lost 0 bases, leaving 6 bases of the junction unmatched.

To note about this clonotype: With a much larger clone just one base away, this may be a read error. V is TRBV20-1 and J is TRBJ2-1, with a possible D match to TRBD2 (6 bases). The CDR3 is 11 amino acids. The germline CDR1 and CDR2 sequences are DFQATT and SNEGSKA (reference sequence). CDR3 coding DNA: TGCAGTGCAAACCGGGAGTTAGGGCAGGTCTTC. It translates to CSANRELGQVF.

Details on this clonotype: Germline and junction disagree at one end, which may indicate a read error. This rearrangement joins TRBV25-1 to TRBJ2-2, with 7 positions matching TRBD1. CDR3 length: 15 amino acids. Per the germline V gene, CDR1 is MGHDK and CDR2 is SYGVNS. This CDR3 is CASSEGVGGTGELLF. DNA of the CDR3: TGTGCCAGCAGTGAAGGTGTAGGGGGCACCGGGGAGCTGCTTTTT. The entire variable domain, with the rest obtained from reference TRBV25-1 and TRBJ2-2, is as follows: EADIYQTPRYLVIGTGKKITLECSQTMGHDKMYWYQQDPGMELHLIHYSYGVNSTEKGDLSSESTVSRIRTEHFPLTLESARPSHTSQYLCASSEGVGGTGELLFGEGSRLTVL.

CDR3 region: CASSGGQGPSYEQYF. CDR3 nucleotides: TGCGCCAGCAGCGGAGGACAGGGGCCTTCCTACGAGCAGTACTTC. The chain carries TRBV5-1 and TRBJ2-7, with 9 bases matching TRBD1. Germline CDR1 is SGHRS and CDR2 is YFSETQ. V was pared by 4 bases and J by 1 base, with 6 bases of the junction left unmatched. This CDR3 comprises 15 residues.

With respect to this clonotype: This CDR3 fails to terminate in the conserved phenylalanine or tryptophan, so it likely reflects a read error. The chain links TRBV4-1 to TRBJ1-1; a weak D match, TRBD1 (6 bases). Deletions cut 0 bases from V and 4 bases from J, with 15 bases between. Looked up from germline, CDR1 is MGHRA and CDR2 is YSYEKL. The length of the CDR3 is 16 residues. DNA for the CDR3: TGCGCCAGCAGCCAAGATCAGGGGCGAGCGGGCACTGAAGCTTTCTTG. The encoded protein is CASSQDQGRAGTEAFL.

The chain employs TRBV12-3 or TRBV12-4 and TRBJ2-7; the match to TRBD2 covers 7 bases. Trimming cost V 2 bases and J 6 bases; bases outside gene matches: 4. The CDR3 contains 13 residues. The CDR3 DNA reads TGTGCCAGCAGTTTACTAGCGGTAGTCGAGCAGTACTTC. Encoded protein: CASSLLAVVEQYF.

V usage is TRBV29-1 and J usage is TRBJ2-7; 7 bases are shared with TRBD1. Germline trimming cut 4 bases from V and 4 bases from J; bases unmatched to any gene: 7. Germline-derived CDR1 and CDR2 are SQVTM and ANQGSEA. The length of the CDR3 is 13 residues. In nucleotides, the CDR3 is TGCAGCGTTGGTGGGCAGGGGGTGTACGAGCAGTACTTC. Amino acid sequence: CSVGGQGVYEQYF.

Here the CDR3 reads CAISETDRGYQPQHF. In nucleotides, the CDR3 is TGTGCCATCAGTGAGACGGACAGGGGATATCAGCCCCAGCATTTT. The J gene is TRBJ1-5, the V gene TRBV10-3; 9 nucleotides align to TRBD1. The CDR3 is 15 amino acids. The germline V gene has CDR1 ENHRY and CDR2 SYGVKD. V lost 2 bases, J lost 5 bases, and 4 bases stayed unmatched.

This clonotype was seen more than once but under ten times. CDR3 nucleotides: TGTGCCAGCAGTTTGTCACCGGACCCAGAGACCCAGTACTTC. Its translation is CASSLSPDPETQYF. The rearrangement links TRBV12-3 or TRBV12-4 to TRBJ2-5, with no clear D. The CDR3 runs to 14 residues. Trimming took off 3 bases at V and 4 bases at J, with 12 bases between the two ends.

This clonotype was detected many times. The rearrangement joins TRBV6-5 to TRBJ2-7; a possible D gene is TRBD2 (6 bases). The germline V gene encodes CDR1 MNHEY and CDR2 SVGAGI. The V gene lost 6 bases and the J gene lost 0 bases, with 15 bases spanning the gap. CDR3 length equals 15 residues. CDR3 loop: CASSPAGHLSYEQYF. Here the CDR3 DNA reads TGTGCCAGCAGCCCCGCGGGGCACCTCTCCTACGAGCAGTACTTC.

This clonotype turned up a few times. This chain joins TRBV20-1 and TRBJ2-2, with 7 bases matching TRBD2. This CDR3 spans 14 amino acids. V dropped 6 bases and J dropped 1; count of bases not matched to a gene: 5. Per germline, CDR1 DFQATT and CDR2 SNEGSKA (reference sequence). CDR3 loop: CSARAGVNTGELFF. The CDR3 DNA reads TGCAGTGCCAGGGCGGGGGTGAACACCGGGGAGCTGTTTTTT.

This chain links TRBV27 with TRBJ1-2, with a possible D match to TRBD1 (6 bases). With 5 bases removed from V and 4 bases from J, the gap between germline ends came to 14 bases. Germline-derived CDR1 and CDR2 are MNHEY and SMNVEV (reference sequence). CDR3 length: 14 amino acids. This chain's CDR3 is CASSPQSDSYGYTF. CDR3 nucleotide sequence: TGTGCCAGCAGTCCCCAGTCGGACAGCTATGGCTACACCTTC.

The rearrangement joins TRBV20-1 to TRBJ2-5; 12 bases agree with TRBD2. V lost 5 bases, J lost 4 bases, and 11 bases stayed unmatched. Per germline, CDR1 DFQATT and CDR2 SNEGSKA (reference sequence). The CDR3 covers 16 residues. The CDR3 DNA follows: TGCAGTGCTTATCTAAAGACTAGCGGGGGACCAGAGACCCAGTACTTC. This codes for CSAYLKTSGGPETQYF.

V usage is TRBV20-1 and J usage is TRBJ2-1, with 10 bases identical to TRBD2. The DNA end is a closer match to TRBJ2-7, so the J assignment may be wrong. This CDR3 has 15 amino acids. Germline V lookup: CDR1 DFQATT, CDR2 SNEGSKA (reference sequence). This chain's CDR3 is CSARGGAGGHNEQYF. Written as DNA, the CDR3 is TGCAGTGCTAGAGGAGGAGCGGGGGGGCACAATGAGCAGTACTTC.

The rearrangement joins TRBV27 to TRBJ2-7, with 7 positions matching TRBD1. After removal of 4 bases from V and 4 bases from J, the junction contained 7 bases not matched to a gene. Germline V gene lookup returns CDR1 MNHEY and CDR2 SMNVEV (reference sequence). This CDR3 contains 14 residues. CDR3 sequence (DNA): TGTGCCAGCAGTTCTGGGGGACAGCTATACGAGCAGTACTTC. As protein: CASSSGGQLYEQYF.

The rearrangement uses TRBV14 and TRBJ2-1; TRBD2 agrees at 7 bases. J was trimmed by 6 bases and V by 6 bases; bases with no gene match: 8. The germline V gene has CDR1 SGHDN and CDR2 FVKESK. The CDR3 consists of 14 residues. The CDR3 loop reads CASRERDSVNEQFF. In nucleotides, the CDR3 is TGTGCCAGCAGAGAGCGGGATAGCGTCAATGAGCAGTTCTTC.

V usage is TRBV7-3 and J usage is TRBJ2-2; D is tentatively TRBD1 or TRBD2 (5 bases each). The V end lost 5 bases, the J end lost 2 bases, and 12 bases lay between the germline ends. The CDR3 sequence is 15 residues long. Looked up from germline, CDR1 is SGHTA and CDR2 is FQGTGA. CDR3 in amino acids: CASSPMGENTGELFF. DNA of the CDR3: TGTGCCAGCAGCCCCATGGGGGAAAACACCGGGGAGCTGTTTTTT.

The sample holds a few counts of this clonotype. The V and J genes are TRBV29-1 and TRBJ1-2; D call uncertain. V lost 6 bases and J lost 5, with 16 bases in between. Per germline, CDR1 SQVTM and CDR2 ANQGSEA. CDR3 size: 13 residues. The CDR3 region is CSVAAQGRYGYTF. The CDR3 DNA follows: TGCAGCGTCGCCGCACAAGGGAGGTATGGCTACACCTTC.